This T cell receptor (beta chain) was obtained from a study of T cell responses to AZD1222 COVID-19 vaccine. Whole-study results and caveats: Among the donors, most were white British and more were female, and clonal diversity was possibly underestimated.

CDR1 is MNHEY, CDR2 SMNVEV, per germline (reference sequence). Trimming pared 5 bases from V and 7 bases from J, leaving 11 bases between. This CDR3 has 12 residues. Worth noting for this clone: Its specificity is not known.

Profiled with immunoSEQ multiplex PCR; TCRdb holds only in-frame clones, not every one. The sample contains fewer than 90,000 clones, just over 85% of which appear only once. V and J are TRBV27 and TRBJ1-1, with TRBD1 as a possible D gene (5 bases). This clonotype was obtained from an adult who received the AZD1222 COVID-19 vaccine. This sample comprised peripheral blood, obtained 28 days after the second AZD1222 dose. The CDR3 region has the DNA TGTGCCAGCAGTCCCCGGGGGTTTGAAGCTTTCTTT. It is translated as CASSPRGFEAFF.